One and the same sample provided the 30 T cell receptor beta chains below, sequenced in a study of shared clonotypes between healthy human individuals. Sequenced by immunoSEQ multiplex PCR; TCRdb stores in-frame clones only, minus some. Of 400,000 to 600,000 clones listed, about four fifths are singletons. Sequencing used PBMCs. These receptors were taken from a woman aged 35 to 49 in good health. Some clones in this sample may be carry-over from other donors' samples.

V usage is TRBV18 and J usage is TRBJ2-7, with 9 bases matching TRBD2. J lost 2 bases, V lost 2 bases, and 7 bases had no gene match. The CDR3 runs 16 residues. CDR1 is KGHSH and CDR2 is LQKENI in the germline V gene. Here the CDR3 DNA reads TGTGCCAGCTCACCATCTTCGACTAGCGGTACCTACGAGCAGTACTTC. Amino acid sequence: CASSPSSTSGTYEQYF.

The chain links TRBV27 to TRBJ2-3; no clear D. V shed 1 base and J shed 2 bases, with 16 bases lying between them. The CDR3 has 17 amino acids. The V gene's germline CDR1 is MNHEY and CDR2 SMNVEV (reference sequence). CDR3 loop: CASSLYQSPANTDTQYF. CDR3 DNA: TGTGCCAGCAGTTTATATCAATCTCCGGCTAACACAGATACGCAGTATTTT.

This clone was detected once. This sequence joins TRBV7-6 and TRBJ2-7, with 14 positions matching TRBD2. The CDR3 totals 16 residues. The J segment lost 4 bases and the V segment lost 5 bases, leaving 7 bases of the junction unmatched. Germline loops: CDR1 SGHVS, CDR2 FNYEAQ. CDR3 region: CASSPWTSGRQYEQYF. DNA for the CDR3: TGTGCCAGCAGCCCCTGGACTAGCGGGAGGCAGTACGAGCAGTACTTC.

Only a few counts were recorded for this clone. The chain links TRBV2 to TRBJ1-6; no definite D call. The CDR3 length is 14 residues. Per germline, CDR1 SNHLY and CDR2 FYNNEI. Trimming removed 3 bases at V and 7 bases at J, with 10 bases between. CDR3 in amino acids: CASSDWVENSPLHF. Here the CDR3 DNA reads TGTGCCAGCAGTGACTGGGTTGAGAATTCACCCCTCCACTTT.

This clone was picked up one time. This chain joins TRBV7-9 and TRBJ1-6, with D uncertain. V lost 4 bases and J lost 7, with 11 bases in between. CDR1 is SEHNR, CDR2 FQNEAQ, per germline (reference sequence). CDR3 length: 14 amino acids. This chain's CDR3 is CASSSTGTNSPLHF. The CDR3 DNA sequence: TGTGCCAGCAGCTCCACCGGAACGAATTCACCCCTCCACTTT.

The chain employs TRBV18 and TRBJ1-2; D ambiguous. V was pared by 3 bases and J by 7 bases, with 21 bases between. The length of the CDR3 is 16 residues. CDR1 KGHSH and CDR2 LQKENI come from the germline V gene. The CDR3 DNA sequence: TGTGCCAGCTCACCCGGTTTGGGCAGGTCAGAGTCTGGCTACACCTTC. It is translated as CASSPGLGRSESGYTF.

Comments on this clone: Because the CDR3's place on the DNA is in doubt, the DNA is left out and the CDR3 is given as listed by TCRdb. This chain links TRBV29-1 with TRBJ1-2. The germline V gene encodes CDR1 SQVTM and CDR2 ANQGSEA. Inclusive of both ends, the CDR3 amounts to 14 amino acids. CDR3 region: CSVFAAGATGWITF.

This chain uses TRBV5-1 with TRBJ1-4, with 7 bases that match TRBD1. V lost 4 bases and J lost 11; bases outside the gene matches: 8. The CDR3 spans 13 residues. The germline V gene has CDR1 SGHRS and CDR2 YFSETQ. The CDR3 DNA reads as TGCGCCAGCAGCGAGGGGGCTAGGGCCAAACTGTTTTTT. Translated, it gives CASSEGARAKLFF. Looking up the rest from reference TRBV5-1 and TRBJ1-4 gives the full variable domain: KAGVTQTPRYLIKTRGQQVTLSCSPISGHRSVSWYQQTPGQGLQFLFEYFSETQRNKGNFPGRFSGRQFSNSRSEMNVSTLELGDSALYLCASSEGARAKLFFGSGTQLSVL.

This sequence joins TRBV9 and TRBJ2-1; D is ambiguous. V lost 0 bases to trimming and J lost 8 bases, with 12 bases between them. Germline V gives CDR1 SGDLS, CDR2 YYNGEE. The CDR3 is 14 residues long. CDR3 in amino acids: CASSVVLAGDEQFF. The DNA of the CDR3 is TGTGCCAGCAGCGTAGTTTTAGCTGGCGATGAGCAGTTCTTC.

The chain combines TRBV10-3 with TRBJ2-2, with TRBD2 matching 11 bases. From germline, CDR1 is ENHRY and CDR2 SYGVKD. The CDR3 totals 15 residues. The V gene end was trimmed by 4 bases and the J gene end by 6 bases; junction bases not matched to a gene: 4. This chain's CDR3 is CAISGPGLAAGELFF. The CDR3 nucleotides are TGTGCCATCAGTGGACCGGGACTAGCGGCCGGGGAGCTGTTTTTT.

The chain combines TRBV4-3 with TRBJ2-3; the match to TRBD1 covers 10 bases. The V gene's germline CDR1 is LGHNA and CDR2 YSLEER. The trim removed 0 bases at V and 6 bases at J, leaving 9 bases unmatched. The CDR3 is 17 residues long. DNA for the CDR3: TGCGCCAGCAGCCAAGATGGAAGACAGGGGGCGGTGGATACGCAGTATTTT. It codes for CASSQDGRQGAVDTQYF.

The CDR3 DNA follows: TGTGCCAGCTCACCACTAGGACAGGGTTCTGGAAACACCATATATTTT. Residues: CASSPLGQGSGNTIYF. V and J are TRBV18 and TRBJ1-3; 8 bases map to TRBD1. The CDR3 spans 16 residues. Trimming removed 1 base from V and 1 base from J; junction bases left unmatched: 3. CDR1 KGHSH and CDR2 LQKENI come from the germline V gene. The whole variable domain, remainder taken from reference TRBV18 and TRBJ1-3, is NAGVMQNPRHLVRRRGQEARLRCSPMKGHSHVYWYRQLPEEGLKFMVYLQKENIIDESGMPKERFSAEFPKEGPSILRIQQVVRGDSAAYFCASSPLGQGSGNTIYFGEGSWLTVV.

CDR3 residues: CASSLAGYYNEQFF. Here the CDR3 DNA reads TGTGCCAGCAGTTTAGCGGGGTACTACAATGAGCAGTTCTTC. The chain is built from TRBV27 and TRBJ2-1; maybe TRBD2 (6 bases). V was trimmed by 2 bases and J by 3 bases, leaving 8 bases between them. The CDR3 totals 14 residues. The V gene's germline CDR1 is MNHEY and CDR2 SMNVEV (reference sequence).

V and J are TRBV6-1 and TRBJ2-7; D uncertain. V lost 5 bases, J lost 0 bases, and 8 bases lay in between. Germline CDR1 MNHNS, CDR2 SASEGT. The CDR3 is 13 amino acids. Here the CDR3 DNA reads TGTGCCAGCAGTAAAAGCCTCTCCTACGAGCAGTACTTC. Its protein product is CASSKSLSYEQYF.

CDR3 DNA: TGTGCAGCGGCCCCTAGCGTCTCCTACAATGAGCAGTTCTTC. This sequence encodes CAAAPSVSYNEQFF. The chain joins TRBV7-2 to TRBJ2-1; a weak D match, TRBD2 (6 bases). This CDR3 has 14 amino acids. Per germline, CDR1 SGHTA and CDR2 FQGNSA.

Of note for this clone: The same CDR3 arises from other DNA sequences in this sample as well. This chain joins TRBV7-3 and TRBJ2-3; 10 bases are a match to TRBD2. V dropped 5 bases and J dropped 1; count of bases not matched to a gene: 3. This CDR3 has 15 residues. Germline values: CDR1 SGHTA, CDR2 FQGTGA. The CDR3 DNA sequence: TGTGCCAGCAGCCTAGGACTAGCGGGCACAGATACGCAGTATTTT. Amino acid sequence: CASSLGLAGTDTQYF.

The chain is built from TRBV5-4 and TRBJ2-4, with D unclear. CDR1 and CDR2 (germline): SGHNT, YYREEE (reference sequence). V shed 0 bases and J shed 7 bases, with 17 bases lying between them. CDR3 length equals 16 residues. Here the CDR3 DNA reads TGTGCCAGCAGCTTGGACGGTAGTAGGGTGTCTAACATTCAGTACTTC. Translating it yields CASSLDGSRVSNIQYF.

The rearrangement uses TRBV4-2 and TRBJ1-5, with D perhaps matching TRBD1 (5 bases). Per the germline V gene, CDR1 is LGHNA and CDR2 is YNFKEQ. Trimming removed 0 bases at V and 4 bases at J, with 16 bases between. The CDR3 contains 17 residues. CDR3 residues: CASSQDPAGAFNQPQHF. For the CDR3, the DNA is TGTGCCAGCAGCCAAGACCCCGCCGGGGCCTTTAATCAGCCCCAGCATTTT.

The CDR3 region is CASSRLGTEAFF. In DNA, the CDR3 is TGTGCCAGCAGCAGGTTAGGCACTGAAGCTTTCTTT. The chain recombines TRBV7-2 with TRBJ1-1, with D unclear. The CDR3 totals 12 residues. The germline V gene encodes CDR1 SGHTA and CDR2 FQGNSA. The germline V and J ends were trimmed by 5 bases and 4 bases, with 8 bases remaining between them. The full variable domain, completed using reference TRBV7-2 and TRBJ1-1, is GAGVSQSPSNKVTEKGKDVELRCDPISGHTALYWYRQSLGQGLEFLIYFQGNSAPDKSGLPSDRFSAERTGGSVSTLTIQRTQQEDSAVYLCASSRLGTEAFFGQGTRLTVV.

This clone has a handful of counts. This chain connects TRBV5-6 to TRBJ2-1, with D maybe TRBD1 (5 bases). This CDR3 is built from 15 residues. Germline CDR1 reads SGHDT; CDR2 reads YYEEEE. Trimming shortened V by 4 bases and J by 1 base, and 12 bases separated the two germline ends. The CDR3 nucleotides are TGTGCCAGCAGCCGAAAGACAGTTTCCTACAATGAGCAGTTCTTC. Protein: CASSRKTVSYNEQFF.

The gene calls are TRBV13 and TRBJ2-2, with TRBD2 as a possible D gene (6 bases). Trimming cost V 5 bases and J 5 bases, with 15 bases left between them. The CDR3 is made up of 15 amino acids. CDR1 is PRHDT, CDR2 FYEKMQ, per germline (reference sequence). This CDR3 reads CASSDRASATGELFF. CDR3 nucleotide sequence: TGTGCCAGCAGCGACCGAGCTAGCGCAACCGGGGAGCTGTTTTTT.

About this clone: This clone may be a read error of a much larger clone one base away. The CDR3 nucleotides are TGTGCCAGCAGCTCAAACACTGAAGCTTTCTTT. Encoded protein: CASSSNTEAFF. V is TRBV7-8 and J is TRBJ1-1; D uncertain. Trimming cost V 4 bases and J 2 bases, with 2 bases left between them. The CDR3 has 11 amino acids. Germline V gives CDR1 SGHVS, CDR2 FQNEAQ.

This clone was seen just once. The genes are TRBV10-2 and TRBJ2-1, with 7 bases aligning to TRBD2. The germline V gene has CDR1 WSHSY and CDR2 SAAADI. This CDR3 region has 16 residues. Trimming cost V 4 bases and J 8 bases; bases outside gene matches: 14. The CDR3 DNA follows: TGCGCCAGCAGTGTATCGGTCTTGGCGGGAGTGGATGAGCAGTTCTTC. As protein: CASSVSVLAGVDEQFF.

The J gene is TRBJ2-3, the V gene TRBV6-5, with D possibly being TRBD2 (6 bases). The V and J ends lost 6 bases and 2 bases respectively, with 12 bases between them. Germline loops: CDR1 MNHEY, CDR2 SVGAGI. The CDR3 sequence is 14 residues long. The CDR3 loop is CASRISGFTDTQYF. The CDR3 coding sequence is TGTGCCAGCAGGATTAGCGGATTCACAGATACGCAGTATTTT.

This chain uses TRBV6-5 with TRBJ2-7; the D gene is possibly TRBD1 (6 bases). V was cut by 7 bases and J by 2 bases, with 12 bases left in between. The CDR3 has 13 amino acids. CDR1 and CDR2 from the germline V gene are MNHEY and SVGAGI. The CDR3 DNA reads as TGTGCCAGCAACCAGGGGAGCGCCTACGAGCAGTACTTC. This gives the protein CASNQGSAYEQYF.

The V call is TRBV19, the J call TRBJ2-7; TRBD2 aligns across 8 bases. J gave up 6 bases and V 3 bases, and 10 bases lay outside the gene matches. This CDR3 comprises 15 residues. CDR1 is LNHDA, CDR2 SQIVND, per germline (reference sequence). The CDR3 region is CASSILPGTRGEQYF. The CDR3 DNA sequence: TGTGCCAGTAGTATCTTACCCGGGACTAGAGGCGAGCAGTACTTC.

This chain joins TRBV5-1 and TRBJ2-5, with D tentatively TRBD2 (5 bases). This CDR3 region has 16 residues. Trimming shortened V by 4 bases and J by 0 bases, and 16 bases separated the two germline ends. Germline values: CDR1 SGHRS, CDR2 YFSETQ. CDR3 DNA sequence: TGCGCCAGCAGCCCGGGGATAACATCGAACCAAGAGACCCAGTACTTC. Its translation: CASSPGITSNQETQYF.

In nucleotides, the CDR3 is TGCGCCAGCAGCCAAGGAGTCCTAGCGGGAGGACAAAACATTCAGTACTTC. Encoded protein: CASSQGVLAGGQNIQYF. The J gene is TRBJ2-4, the V gene TRBV4-1; TRBD2 agrees at 11 bases. The CDR3 covers 17 residues. Germline V lookup: CDR1 MGHRA, CDR2 YSYEKL. V lost 1 base and J lost 5; bases outside the gene matches: 7.

The V gene is TRBV5-1, the J gene TRBJ2-7; 14 positions agree with TRBD2. Trimming removed 0 bases from V and 9 bases from J; junction bases left unmatched: 5. The CDR3 loop spans 15 amino acids. CDR1 and CDR2 from the germline V gene are SGHRS and YFSETQ. In DNA, the CDR3 is TGCGCCAGCAGCTTGGGGGGACTAGCGGGAGAGGGGCAGTACTTC. Encoded protein: CASSLGGLAGEGQYF.

The CDR3 loop reads CAWSTGTGVTGELFF. The CDR3 coding sequence is TGTGCCTGGAGCACCGGGACAGGGGTGACAGGGGAGCTGTTTTTT. This chain connects TRBV30 to TRBJ2-2; 10 nucleotides agree with TRBD1. The V gene end was trimmed by 3 bases and the J gene end by 8 bases; junction bases not matched to a gene: 9. Per germline, CDR1 GTSNPN and CDR2 SVGIG (reference sequence). The CDR3 runs to 15 residues.